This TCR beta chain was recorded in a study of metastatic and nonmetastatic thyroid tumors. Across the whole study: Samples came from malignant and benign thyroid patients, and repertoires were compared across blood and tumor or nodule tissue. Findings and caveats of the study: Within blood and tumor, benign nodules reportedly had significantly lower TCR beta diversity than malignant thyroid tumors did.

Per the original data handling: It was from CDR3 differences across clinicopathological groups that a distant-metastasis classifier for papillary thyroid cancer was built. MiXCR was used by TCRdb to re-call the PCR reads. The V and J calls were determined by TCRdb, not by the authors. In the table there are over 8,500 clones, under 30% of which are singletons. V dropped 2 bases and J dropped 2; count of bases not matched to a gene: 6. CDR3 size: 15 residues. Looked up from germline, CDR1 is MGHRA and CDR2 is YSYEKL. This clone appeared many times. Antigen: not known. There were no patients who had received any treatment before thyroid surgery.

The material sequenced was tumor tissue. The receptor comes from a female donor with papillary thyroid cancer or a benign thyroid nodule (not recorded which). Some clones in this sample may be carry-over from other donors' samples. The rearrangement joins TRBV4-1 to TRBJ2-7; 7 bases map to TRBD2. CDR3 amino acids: CASSQHLAATYEQYF. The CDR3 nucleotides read TGCGCCAGCAGCCAACACCTAGCGGCAACCTACGAGCAGTACTTC.